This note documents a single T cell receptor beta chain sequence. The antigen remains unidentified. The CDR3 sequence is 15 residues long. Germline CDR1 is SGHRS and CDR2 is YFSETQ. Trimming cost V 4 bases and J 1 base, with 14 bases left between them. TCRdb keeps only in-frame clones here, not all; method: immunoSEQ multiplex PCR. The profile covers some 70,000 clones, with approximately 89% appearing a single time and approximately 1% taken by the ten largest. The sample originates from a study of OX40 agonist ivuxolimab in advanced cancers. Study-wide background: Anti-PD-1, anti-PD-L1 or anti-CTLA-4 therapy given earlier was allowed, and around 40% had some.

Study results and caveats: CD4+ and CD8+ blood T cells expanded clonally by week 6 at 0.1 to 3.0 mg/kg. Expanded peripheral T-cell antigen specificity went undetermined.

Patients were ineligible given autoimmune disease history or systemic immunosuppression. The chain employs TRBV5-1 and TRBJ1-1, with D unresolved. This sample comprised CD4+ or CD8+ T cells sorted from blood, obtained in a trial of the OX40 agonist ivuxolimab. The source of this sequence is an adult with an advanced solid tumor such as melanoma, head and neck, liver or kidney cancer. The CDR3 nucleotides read TGCGCCAGCAGCACGGCCGGACGGGAGAACACTGAAGCTTTCTTT. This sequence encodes CASSTAGRENTEAFF.